This T cell receptor beta chain originates from a study of pediatric ulcerative colitis. Samples were sequenced at Survey level, maximum 500,000 reads. TCRdb's copy holds only in-frame clones and misses some; the assay was immunoSEQ multiplex PCR. The table lists approximately 60,000 clones, roughly 90% of them singletons. Overall study findings and caveats: Blood-rectal clonal overlap within each person was significantly higher in ulcerative colitis patients than controls.

Concerning this clone: Its antigen is unidentified.

The CDR3 loop spans 16 amino acids. J gave up 3 bases and V 2 bases, and 7 bases lay outside the gene matches. Germline CDR1 LNHDA, CDR2 SQIVND (reference sequence). The V call is TRBV19, the J call TRBJ2-7, with 10 bases aligning to TRBD2. Sample: blood. This receptor was taken from a boy aged 5 to 17 with severe ulcerative colitis. The CDR3 DNA reads as TGTGCCAGTAGTATAACGGCTAGCGGGAGTTTCTACGAGCAGTACTTC. This codes for CASSITASGSFYEQYF.